The following is a T cell receptor (beta chain) sequence with its context. No antigen is known for it. V dropped 3 bases and J dropped 8; count of bases not matched to a gene: 8. Per the germline V gene, CDR1 is SGDLS and CDR2 is YYNGEE. This CDR3 contains 16 residues. Produced via immunoSEQ multiplex PCR; TCRdb's table is partial and in-frame only. The sample carries tens of thousands of clones, over 75% recorded once. The sample originates from a study of Tregs in tolerant kidney transplant recipients. Findings and limits, study-wide: Validation in larger populations is needed because few patients were studied.

Recipients received nonmyeloablative bone marrow transplants from related graft donors, with transient mixed chimerism. The sequence came from a human patient who received a combined kidney and bone marrow transplant. Some T cells may be graft donor cells. V gene TRBV9 combines with J gene TRBJ2-3; 14 bases map to TRBD2. Source: CD4+ T cells from blood (PBMCs), taken 6 months after the transplant. This CDR3 is CASSERLAGGLTTQYF. CDR3 DNA: TGTGCCAGCAGCGAAAGACTAGCGGGGGGGTTGACTACGCAGTATTTT.